One sample yielded the 18 T cell receptor beta chains listed below, sequenced in a study of cytomegalovirus exposure and HLA in healthy donors. The PCR ran on 60 Vbeta and 13 Jbeta primers. Clones were sequenced by immunoSEQ multiplex PCR, and TCRdb holds only the in-frame ones, with some missing. The sample has roughly 110,000 clones; 74% are singletons. Sequencing was carried out using PBMCs. These receptors were collected from a human donor in good health.

This clone was counted a few times. This chain joins TRBV6-1 and TRBJ2-3; 8 nucleotides match TRBD2. With 2 bases clipped from V and 5 bases from J, the junction kept 6 bases outside the gene matches. Germline CDR1 MNHNS, CDR2 SASEGT. There are 15 residues in the CDR3. The CDR3 nucleotides are TGTGCCAGCAGTGAACCGGGAGGGCCCCAAGATACGCAGTATTTT. Residues: CASSEPGGPQDTQYF.

V is TRBV6-5 and J is TRBJ2-7; possibly TRBD1 for D (5 bases). The V gene lost 2 bases and the J gene lost 2 bases, with 13 bases spanning the gap. Per the germline V gene, CDR1 is MNHEY and CDR2 is SVGAGI. The CDR3 runs 15 residues. CDR3 loop: CASSYSRAGTYEQYF. The CDR3 DNA reads as TGTGCCAGCAGTTACAGTCGCGCAGGGACCTACGAGCAGTACTTC.

This sequence joins TRBV6-1 and TRBJ1-2, with TRBD1 as a possible D gene (6 bases). Germline V CDR1 and CDR2: MNHNS, SASEGT. V lost 5 bases, J lost 7 bases, and 14 bases lay in between. This CDR3 has 13 residues. CDR3 in amino acids: CASSYTGLRGYTF. Written as DNA, the CDR3 is TGTGCCAGCAGTTATACAGGGTTGCGTGGCTACACCTTC.

The rearrangement links TRBV12-5 to TRBJ2-2; tentative D call: TRBD2 (5 bases). The V gene lost 1 base and the J gene lost 6 bases, with 6 bases spanning the gap. Germline values: CDR1 LGHNT, CDR2 FRNRAP. There are 13 residues in the CDR3. The CDR3 reads CASGLAGAGELFF. Here the CDR3 DNA reads TGTGCTAGTGGTTTGGCCGGGGCCGGGGAGCTGTTTTTT. Full variable domain (missing parts from reference TRBV12-5 and TRBJ2-2): DARVTQTPRHKVTEMGQEVTMRCQPILGHNTVFWYRQTMMQGLELLAYFRNRAPLDDSGMPKDRFSAEMPDATLATLKIQPSEPRDSAVYFCASGLAGAGELFFGEGSRLTVL.

The chain has TRBV4-2 and TRBJ2-5; D is ambiguous. The V gene's germline CDR1 is LGHNA and CDR2 YNFKEQ. The CDR3 runs 18 residues. V dropped 0 bases and J dropped 1 base, with 18 bases sitting between them. This CDR3 is CASSQDRSAIRLQETQYF. CDR3 sequence (DNA): TGTGCCAGCAGCCAAGATAGGTCAGCCATACGACTCCAAGAGACCCAGTACTTC.

This clone showed up just a few times. This chain connects TRBV25-1 to TRBJ1-3; the D is unclear. Trimming pared 1 base from V and 1 base from J, leaving 8 bases between. Germline V CDR1 and CDR2: MGHDK, SYGVNS. The CDR3 has 15 amino acids. The CDR3: CASSESGGSGNTIYF. CDR3 nucleotide sequence: TGTGCCAGCAGTGAATCTGGAGGATCTGGAAACACCATATATTTT.

On this clone: The junction and the germline gene differ at one end; a read error may be behind it. The V and J genes are TRBV7-2 and TRBJ1-2; a possible D gene is TRBD1 (6 bases). The length of the CDR3 is 15 residues. The germline CDR1 and CDR2 sequences are SGHTA and FQGNSA. In DNA, the CDR3 is TGTGCCAGCAGCTTTGACAGGAGCTCGTCCTATGGCTACCCCTTC. Protein: CASSFDRSSSYGYPF.

This chain joins TRBV4-1 and TRBJ2-3; the match to TRBD2 covers 8 bases. The ends lost 4 bases at V and 2 bases at J; junction bases unmatched: 8. CDR3 length: 16 amino acids. The germline gives CDR1 MGHRA, CDR2 YSYEKL. The CDR3: CASSPVRGGPTDTQYF. The CDR3 bases are TGCGCCAGCAGCCCTGTCCGCGGGGGGCCCACAGATACGCAGTATTTT.

V and J are TRBV6-5 and TRBJ2-2, with D perhaps matching TRBD1 (6 bases). CDR1 is MNHEY, CDR2 SVGAGI, per germline. CDR3 length: 16 amino acids. V was clipped by 4 bases and J by 0 bases, with 12 bases between them. CDR3 nucleotides: TGTGCCAGCAGTTTAACAGGGAATACGAACACCGGGGAGCTGTTTTTT. Its translation is CASSLTGNTNTGELFF.

The V call is TRBV4-1, the J call TRBJ1-2; D ambiguous. In germline, CDR1 is MGHRA, CDR2 YSYEKL. This CDR3 has 14 residues. Deletions cut 1 base from V and 8 bases from J, with 14 bases between. CDR3 protein: CASSQAVRVEGYTF. The CDR3 DNA reads as TGCGCCAGCAGCCAAGCGGTGAGGGTAGAGGGCTACACCTTC.

The chain carries TRBV9 and TRBJ2-3; D call uncertain. V was cut by 3 bases and J by 2 bases, with 7 bases left in between. From germline, CDR1 is SGDLS and CDR2 YYNGEE. The CDR3 sequence is 13 residues long. The CDR3 bases are TGTGCCAGCAGCGGGAGCCTCACAGATACGCAGTATTTT. Amino acids: CASSGSLTDTQYF.

The rearrangement joins TRBV5-1 to TRBJ2-2; no clear D. This CDR3 contains 14 residues. CDR1 is SGHRS, CDR2 YFSETQ, per germline. V lost 3 bases, J lost 5 bases, and 11 bases lay in between. CDR3 protein: CASSSSPSTGELFF. CDR3 DNA: TGCGCCAGCAGCTCTTCCCCGTCGACCGGGGAGCTGTTTTTT.

This clone has only a few counts. The rearrangement links TRBV18 to TRBJ2-7, with 8 bases matching TRBD2. J lost 5 bases, V lost 3 bases, and 12 bases had no gene match. The CDR3 sequence is 16 residues long. Germline CDR1 and CDR2: KGHSH and LQKENI. The CDR3 region is CASSPRTSSIIHEQYF. Written as DNA, the CDR3 is TGTGCCAGCTCACCCCGGACTAGCTCTATCATCCACGAGCAGTACTTC.

This sequence joins TRBV5-1 and TRBJ2-1, with 7 bases lining up with TRBD1. After removal of 1 base from V and 4 bases from J, the junction contained 8 bases not matched to a gene. This CDR3 has 16 residues. CDR1 and CDR2 from the germline V gene are SGHRS and YFSETQ. The CDR3 bases are TGCGCCAGCAGCTTGTCCACCGGGACAGCATACAATGAGCAGTTCTTC. This sequence encodes CASSLSTGTAYNEQFF.

The chain joins TRBV19 to TRBJ1-3, with D tentatively TRBD1 (6 bases). Germline-derived CDR1 and CDR2 are LNHDA and SQIVND (reference sequence). The germline V and J ends were trimmed by 8 bases and 0 bases, with 14 bases remaining between them. This CDR3 is 15 amino acids long. The CDR3 nucleotides are TGTGCCAGTTACCAGGGGCCGAGCTCTGGAAACACCATATATTTT. Its translation is CASYQGPSSGNTIYF.

The V call is TRBV19, the J call TRBJ1-1, with D perhaps matching TRBD1 (6 bases). The CDR3 loop spans 19 amino acids. Deletions cut 4 bases from V and 4 bases from J, with 28 bases between. Germline V CDR1 and CDR2: LNHDA, SQIVND (reference sequence). The CDR3 loop reads CASSKGMFQGGGYGTEAFF. The CDR3 DNA sequence: TGTGCCAGTAGTAAGGGGATGTTCCAGGGAGGGGGATACGGCACTGAAGCTTTCTTT.

The V gene is TRBV28, the J gene TRBJ2-7; a weak D match, TRBD1 (6 bases). Germline V gene sequence: CDR1 MDHEN, CDR2 SYDVKM. V lost 6 bases to trimming and J lost 1 base, with 16 bases between them. The CDR3 runs 15 residues. CDR3 protein: CASRYPGQGSYEQYF. DNA of the CDR3: TGTGCCAGCAGATACCCGGGACAAGGTTCCTACGAGCAGTACTTC. Full variable domain (outside the CDR3, taken from reference TRBV28 and TRBJ2-7): DVKVTQSSRYLVKRTGEKVFLECVQDMDHENMFWYRQDPGLGLRLIYFSYDVKMKEKGDIPEGYSVSREKKERFSLILESASTNQTSMYLCASRYPGQGSYEQYFGPGTRLTVT.

The chain joins TRBV4-1 to TRBJ2-2; a weak D match, TRBD1 (6 bases). Trimming pared 0 bases from V and 2 bases from J, leaving 10 bases between. This CDR3 is 16 amino acids long. Germline V gene lookup returns CDR1 MGHRA and CDR2 YSYEKL. The CDR3 DNA sequence: TGCGCCAGCAGCCAAGAGGGGACACCTAACACCGGGGAGCTGTTTTTT. It yields the protein CASSQEGTPNTGELFF.